This T cell receptor beta chain was recovered during a study of OX40 agonist ivuxolimab in advanced cancers. Study as a whole: Partial responses were achieved by three patients, of whom one had hepatocellular carcinoma and two had cutaneous melanoma.

The study sampled blood at baseline, cycle 4 day 1, and cycle 7 day 1. Study outcomes and limitations: At 0.1 to 3.0 mg/kg, CD4+ and CD8+ blood T cells expanded clonally by week 6.

Measured with immunoSEQ multiplex PCR; TCRdb has only the in-frame clones, and not every one. The table has roughly 62,000 clones, 84% seen once; the top ten hold 2.4%. Worth noting for this clone: Its antigen is as yet unknown.

CDR1 is SGHDT, CDR2 YYEEEE, per germline. V lost 4 bases to trimming and J lost 4 bases; unmatched junction nucleotides: 11. The CDR3 is 16 residues long. This sequence was found in an adult with an advanced solid tumor such as melanoma, head and neck, liver or kidney cancer. The J gene is TRBJ2-3, the V gene TRBV5-6; 8 nucleotides agree with TRBD1. Sequenced here: CD4+ or CD8+ T cells sorted from blood, sampled in a trial of the OX40 agonist ivuxolimab. The CDR3 DNA is TGTGCCAGCAGCACTCCCGACAGGGGAGGTCCAGATACGCAGTATTTT. Translating it yields CASSTPDRGGPDTQYF.